The 21 T cell receptor beta chains below all came from one sample that was sequenced in a study of shared clonotypes between healthy human individuals. Generated by immunoSEQ multiplex PCR, the TCRdb table keeps only in-frame clones and is missing some. The table shows some 1 million clones, with roughly 80% occurring only once. Specimen: memory CD4+ T cells sorted from blood. Regarding subset: CD45RA-negative fraction. The receptors were gathered from a man aged 18 to 30 in good health.

This clone was seen a few times. The V call is TRBV11-2, the J call TRBJ1-3; D is unclear. V was shortened by 5 bases and J by 0 bases, with 20 bases between the two germline ends. Per germline, CDR1 SGHAT and CDR2 FQNNGV. This CDR3 is built from 18 residues. The CDR3 DNA sequence: TGTGCCAGCAGCGATTACAGTGGGTACCCCTACTCTGGAAACACCATATATTTT. Translated, it gives CASSDYSGYPYSGNTIYF.

Details on this clone: The sample has other DNA sequences that encode this CDR3 too. The chain joins TRBV5-4 to TRBJ1-2, with a weak D call TRBD1 (5 bases). CDR1 SGHNT and CDR2 YYREEE come from the germline V gene (reference sequence). Trimming shortened V by 2 bases and J by 1 base, and 6 bases separated the two germline ends. The CDR3 runs to 13 residues. The DNA for the CDR3 is TGTGCCAGCAGCTTAGACAGTAACTATGGCTACACCTTC. It encodes CASSLDSNYGYTF.

This clone was seen only a few times. The chain carries TRBV6-1 and TRBJ1-5, with TRBD1 matching 8 bases. The junction had 7 bases not matched to a gene; V was cut back by 6 bases and J by 9 bases. CDR3 length equals 13 residues. The V gene's germline CDR1 is MNHNS and CDR2 SASEGT. This CDR3 reads CASSAGGTGPQHF. CDR3 nucleotides: TGTGCCAGCAGCGCAGGGGGCACAGGGCCCCAGCATTTT.

V usage is TRBV7-2 and J usage is TRBJ2-2, with 7 bases that match TRBD2. V lost 0 bases, J lost 7 bases, and 5 bases stayed unmatched. The CDR3 is made up of 15 amino acids. The V gene's germline CDR1 is SGHTA and CDR2 FQGNSA. This CDR3 is CASSLAGREVGELFF. The CDR3, as DNA: TGTGCCAGCAGCTTAGCGGGCCGGGAGGTCGGGGAGCTGTTTTTT.

In regard to this clone: Other DNA sequences in this sample translate to the same CDR3. The gene calls are TRBV9 and TRBJ2-5; no reliable D call. Between the trimmed V and J ends, which lost 0 bases and 4 bases, there was a span of 10 bases. The CDR3 consists of 14 residues. In germline, CDR1 is SGDLS, CDR2 YYNGEE. Here the CDR3 reads CASSVGPTAETQYF. The CDR3 DNA reads TGTGCCAGCAGCGTAGGCCCGACCGCAGAGACCCAGTACTTC.

The CDR3 bases are TGCGCCAGCCTCGCCGGGAGTGGGGACTATGGCTACACCTTC. The encoded protein is CASLAGSGDYGYTF. This rearrangement joins TRBV10-2 to TRBJ1-2; D is unresolved. Trimming stripped 8 bases from V and 3 bases from J, with 16 bases between. This CDR3 is 14 amino acids long. CDR1 WSHSY and CDR2 SAAADI come from the germline V gene.

This chain uses TRBV19 with TRBJ2-3, with TRBD2 matching 8 bases. J was trimmed by 4 bases and V by 3 bases; bases with no gene match: 6. CDR3 length: 15 residues. Germline CDR1 is LNHDA and CDR2 is SQIVND (reference sequence). The CDR3 spells CASSIRGGSADTQYF. CDR3 nucleotide sequence: TGTGCCAGTAGTATTCGGGGGGGATCGGCAGATACGCAGTATTTT.

This rearrangement joins TRBV11-2 to TRBJ2-7; 8 nucleotides align to TRBD1. J was trimmed by 9 bases and V by 1 base; bases with no gene match: 17. This CDR3 region has 17 residues. Germline CDR1 is SGHAT and CDR2 is FQNNGV. CDR3 sequence (DNA): TGTGCCAGCAGCTTAGCCGACAGGGGAGGACTTGGGCAAATGCAGTACTTC. It is translated as CASSLADRGGLGQMQYF.

V is TRBV29-1 and J is TRBJ2-5; TRBD2 aligns across 8 bases. The CDR3 loop spans 13 amino acids. Trimming cost V 4 bases and J 1 base; bases outside gene matches: 2. Germline V gene lookup returns CDR1 SQVTM and CDR2 ANQGSEA. The CDR3 sequence: CSVATSGQETQYF. CDR3 DNA: TGCAGCGTTGCCACTAGCGGCCAAGAGACCCAGTACTTC.

The chain links TRBV2 to TRBJ2-1; D might be TRBD1 (6 bases). The CDR3 is 14 residues long. V lost 5 bases to trimming and J lost 5 bases, with 13 bases between them. The germline gives CDR1 SNHLY, CDR2 FYNNEI. The CDR3 loop is CASSKEAGDNEQFF. For the CDR3, the DNA is TGTGCCAGCAGTAAAGAGGCAGGGGACAATGAGCAGTTCTTC.

This rearrangement joins TRBV19 to TRBJ1-4; D gene ambiguous. Germline lookup yields CDR1 LNHDA and CDR2 SQIVND (reference sequence). The CDR3 length is 15 residues. The ends were cut back, 0 bases at V and 6 bases at J, with 11 bases in the middle. CDR3 DNA sequence: TGTGCCAGTAGTATAGAGGCAGGCGTCGATGAAAAACTGTTTTTT. Its translation: CASSIEAGVDEKLFF.

V gene TRBV7-8 combines with J gene TRBJ2-7; 9 bases align to TRBD1. The V segment lost 3 bases and the J segment 6 bases; nucleotides outside the gene matches: 3. The germline gives CDR1 SGHVS, CDR2 FQNEAQ. This CDR3 has 13 residues. The CDR3 DNA follows: TGTGCCAGCAGCTTGGACAGGGGAGCCGAGCAGTACTTC. It codes for CASSLDRGAEQYF.

V gene TRBV5-4 combines with J gene TRBJ2-7; the D is unclear. Between the trimmed V and J ends, which lost 1 base and 5 bases, there was a span of 10 bases. From germline, CDR1 is SGHNT and CDR2 YYREEE (reference sequence). This CDR3 contains 13 residues. The CDR3 DNA reads TGTGCCAGCAGCTTGCCGGGCCTGAACGAGCAGTACTTC. Its protein is CASSLPGLNEQYF.

V usage is TRBV2 and J usage is TRBJ1-4, with 9 bases fitting TRBD1. V gave up 4 bases and J gave up 6 bases; unmatched junction bases: 6. Germline CDR1 and CDR2: SNHLY and FYNNEI. The CDR3 extends over 15 amino acids. The CDR3 DNA follows: TGTGCCAGCAGTGTTTCGGGACAGGGCTATGAAAAACTGTTTTTT. Encoded protein: CASSVSGQGYEKLFF.

The CDR3 DNA is TGTGCCATCAACAAGGGTCTAGCGGGGGGAGATGAGCAGTTCTTC. Translated: CAINKGLAGGDEQFF. The chain joins TRBV10-3 to TRBJ2-1, with TRBD2 identical over 11 bases. The CDR3 spans 15 residues. Looked up from germline, CDR1 is ENHRY and CDR2 is SYGVKD. Losses at the gene ends were 7 bases for V and 8 bases for J; bases not matched to a gene: 10.

This clone was seen many times. The V gene is TRBV29-1, the J gene TRBJ1-1; D perhaps matches TRBD1 (6 bases). The germline V and J ends were trimmed by 7 bases and 1 base, with 22 bases remaining between them. Germline V gene lookup returns CDR1 SQVTM and CDR2 ANQGSEA. This CDR3 has 16 residues. The CDR3 loop is CSANRERGMWNTEAFF. CDR3 DNA sequence: TGCAGCGCCAACAGGGAAAGAGGTATGTGGAACACTGAAGCTTTCTTT.

This chain joins TRBV5-6 and TRBJ1-6, with D perhaps TRBD1 (5 bases). The germline V and J ends were trimmed by 4 bases and 10 bases, with 15 bases remaining between them. The V gene's germline CDR1 is SGHDT and CDR2 YYEEEE. This CDR3 is built from 14 residues. CDR3 sequence: CASSLVQGKSPLHF. The CDR3 DNA sequence: TGTGCCAGCAGCCTGGTCCAGGGCAAATCACCCCTCCACTTT. Supplemented by reference TRBV5-6 and TRBJ1-6, the full variable domain reads DAGVTQSPTHLIKTRGQQVTLRCSPKSGHDTVSWYQQALGQGPQFIFQYYEEEERQRGNFPDRFSGHQFPNYSSELNVNALLLGDSALYLCASSLVQGKSPLHFGNGTRLTVT.

V is TRBV18 and J is TRBJ2-7; tentatively, D is TRBD1 (7 bases). Germline loops: CDR1 KGHSH, CDR2 LQKENI. The germline V and J ends were trimmed by 6 bases and 0 bases, with 12 bases remaining between them. This CDR3 contains 14 residues. CDR3 residues: CASSQGGNSYEQYF. Here the CDR3 DNA reads TGTGCCAGCTCCCAGGGGGGAAACTCCTACGAGCAGTACTTC.

This chain connects TRBV13 to TRBJ2-2; D might be TRBD1 (6 bases). V shed 3 bases and J shed 5 bases, with 22 bases lying between them. The CDR3 spans 18 residues. The V gene's germline CDR1 is PRHDT and CDR2 FYEKMQ (reference sequence). CDR3 in DNA: TGTGCCAGCAGCTTCACCGTTACAGGGCGTGGAAAGACCGGGGAGCTGTTTTTT. Translated, it gives CASSFTVTGRGKTGELFF.

The V gene is TRBV5-3, the J gene TRBJ2-6; 11 bases map to TRBD2. TRBV5-3 is given ORF status, its function remaining uncertain. With 0 bases clipped from V and 0 bases from J, the junction kept 2 bases outside the gene matches. There are 18 residues in the CDR3. The CDR3 DNA reads TGTGCCAGAAGCTTGGAACTAGCGGGAGTCTCTGGGGCCAACGTCCTGACTTTC. Amino acid sequence: CARSLELAGVSGANVLTF.

This chain uses TRBV13 with TRBJ1-1; D is unclear. Germline assignment: CDR1 PRHDT and CDR2 FYEKMQ (reference sequence). Trimming stripped 5 bases from V and 4 bases from J, with 2 bases between. The length of the CDR3 is 10 residues. The CDR3 sequence is CASSRTEAFF. The CDR3 region has the DNA TGTGCCAGCAGCCGCACTGAAGCTTTCTTT.